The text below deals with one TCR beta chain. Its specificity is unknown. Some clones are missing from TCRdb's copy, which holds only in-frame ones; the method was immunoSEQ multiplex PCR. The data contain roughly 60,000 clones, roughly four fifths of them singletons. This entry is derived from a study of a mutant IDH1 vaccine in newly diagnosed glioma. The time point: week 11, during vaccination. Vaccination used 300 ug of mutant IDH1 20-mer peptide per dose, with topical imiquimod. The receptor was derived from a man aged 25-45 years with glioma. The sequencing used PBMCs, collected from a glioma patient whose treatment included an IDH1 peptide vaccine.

Here the CDR3 reads CASSPPGAGGQETQYF. As DNA, the CDR3 is TGTGCCAGCAGTCCGCCGGGAGCGGGGGGACAAGAGACCCAGTACTTC. This chain uses TRBV28 with TRBJ2-5; 9 bases line up with TRBD2. V lost 5 bases, J lost 2 bases, and 9 bases stayed unmatched. Per germline, CDR1 MDHEN and CDR2 SYDVKM. This CDR3 has 16 residues.